This is a list of T cell receptor beta chains from one sample in a study of T cell repertoires in cytomegalovirus infection. One entry per CDR3 protein, called by TCRdb with MiXCR from the reads. The sample shows hundreds of thousands of distinct CDR3 sequences, approximately 31% of them seen only once. Their target antigens are unknown. This material consisted of cultured CD8+ T cells from PBMCs, taken from culture after CMV antigen stimulation. These receptors all come from a human donor in good health (CMV status not recorded). Some clones in this sample may be carry-over from other donors' samples. CDR3s include the opening cysteine and the closing phenylalanine or tryptophan. D genes are given only for firm matches. Rows may omit the clone size; those that give it use once, few, many or a size class.

V gene	D gene	clone size	J gene	CDR3 protein	CDR3 DNA
TRBV11-1	.	few	TRBJ1-6	CASSFRDLNSPLHF	TGTGCCAGCAGCTTTAGGGATCTCAATTCACCCCTCCACTTT
TRBV27	.	.	TRBJ1-2	CASCLQTGFGYTF	TGTGCCAGCTGCCTACAAACAGGGTTTGGCTACACCTTC
TRBV7-6	.	few	TRBJ1-2	CASSLALGPGYGYTF	TGTGCCAGCAGCTTAGCTCTGGGGCCGGGCTATGGCTACACCTTC
TRBV4-3	TRBD2	many	TRBJ2-1	CASSPGVSGGRGRNEQFF	TGCGCCAGCAGCCCGGGGGTTAGCGGGGGGCGGGGTAGGAATGAGCAGTTCTTC
TRBV10-3	.	.	TRBJ2-5	CAIRSGDQETQYF	TGTGCCATCAGGTCAGGGGACCAAGAGACCCAGTACTTC
TRBV2	TRBD2	.	TRBJ2-3	CASSGSSGEADTQYF	TGTGCCAGCAGTGGTAGTAGCGGGGAGGCAGATACGCAGTATTTT
TRBV20-1	.	.	TRBJ2-7	CSARGQFSSYEQYF	TGCAGTGCTAGAGGACAGTTTAGCTCCTACGAGCAGTACTTC
TRBV7-9	.	few	TRBJ2-2	CASSLGDIGLPRGNTGELFF	TGTGCCAGCAGCTTAGGGGACATCGGGCTACCCAGAGGGAACACCGGGGAGCTGTTTTTT
TRBV7-8	.	many	TRBJ2-2	CASSPHTGTGELFF	TGTGCCAGCAGCCCCCACACAGGCACCGGGGAGCTGTTTTTT
TRBV6-1	TRBD1	.	TRBJ2-6	CASSLPDRGLGANVLTF	TGTGCCAGCAGTCTCCCGGACAGGGGGCTCGGGGCCAACGTCCTGACTTTC
TRBV6-2/TRBV6-3	TRBD1	few	TRBJ1-1	CASSTDRTSYTEAFF	TGTGCCAGCAGCACGGACAGGACCTCCTACACTGAAGCTTTCTTT
TRBV29-1	.	.	TRBJ2-3	CSVSPSGRTTDTQYF	TGCAGCGTCTCACCATCGGGGCGGACGACAGATACGCAGTATTTT
TRBV2	TRBD1	few	TRBJ1-2	CASSDETGAIYGYTF	TGTGCCAGCAGTGACGAGACAGGGGCCATCTATGGCTACACCTTC
TRBV4-3	TRBD1	few	TRBJ1-1	CASSQGDRDTEAFF	TGCGCCAGCAGCCAAGGGGACAGGGACACTGAAGCTTTCTTT
TRBV7-6	.	many	TRBJ1-2	CASSPWEQAFGYTF	TGTGCCAGCAGCCCCTGGGAGCAAGCCTTTGGCTACACCTTC
TRBV7-9	TRBD1	few	TRBJ2-1	CASSLPGQGGEQFF	TGTGCCAGCAGCCTACCGGGACAGGGCGGTGAGCAGTTCTTC
TRBV12-3/TRBV12-4	.	.	TRBJ1-2	CASSFTLTYGYTF	TGTGCCAGCAGTTTTACCCTGACTTATGGCTACACCTTC
TRBV7-6	TRBD1	few	TRBJ1-1	CASRVQGADTEAFF	TGTGCCAGCAGAGTACAGGGGGCCGACACTGAAGCTTTCTTT
TRBV7-2	TRBD2	many	TRBJ2-3	CASSFTSGGLSTDTQYF	TGTGCCAGCAGCTTCACTAGCGGGGGGTTATCCACAGATACGCAGTATTTT
TRBV7-9	.	few	TRBJ2-5	CASSPGDYPETQYF	TGTGCCAGCAGCCCAGGGGACTACCCAGAGACCCAGTACTTC
TRBV6-1	.	many	TRBJ2-2	CASTKQATTGELFF	TGTGCCAGCACCAAGCAGGCTACCACCGGGGAGCTGTTTTTT
TRBV6-5	.	.	TRBJ1-2	CASSSQGRRGYTF	TGTGCCAGCAGTAGTCAGGGAAGGCGGGGCTACACCTTC
TRBV7-3	.	few	TRBJ1-1	CASSFGGFGTEAFF	TGTGCCAGCAGCTTCGGGGGATTTGGAACTGAAGCTTTCTTT
TRBV12-3/TRBV12-4	.	once	TRBJ2-7	CASSLGAHGDEQYF	TGTGCCAGCAGTTTAGGGGCCCATGGGGACGAGCAGTACTTC
TRBV7-4	.	.	TRBJ2-1	CASKEPNNEQFF	TGTGCCAGCAAAGAGCCTAACAATGAGCAGTTCTTC
TRBV6-7	.	.	TRBJ1-5	CATPLNWGSQPQHF	TGTGCCACCCCCTTAAACTGGGGGTCTCAGCCCCAGCATTTT
TRBV7-9	.	few	TRBJ1-1	CASSPQGRPEAFF	TGTGCCAGCAGCCCCCAGGGGCGCCCTGAAGCTTTCTTT
TRBV7-2	.	many	TRBJ1-2	CASSLAPNPYTGQVGYTF	TGTGCCAGCAGCTTAGCCCCTAATCCATACACAGGGCAGGTCGGCTACACCTTC
TRBV19	TRBD1	.	TRBJ2-7	CASSPRQGARHEQYF	TGTGCCAGTAGTCCTCGACAGGGGGCGAGACACGAGCAGTACTTC
TRBV29-1	.	.	TRBJ1-2	CSVEDPINYGYTF	TGCAGCGTTGAAGATCCCATTAACTATGGCTACACCTTC
TRBV7-2	.	many	TRBJ1-1	CASSLSGGMNTEAFF	TGTGCCAGCAGCTTATCAGGAGGGATGAACACTGAAGCTTTCTTT
TRBV2	.	.	TRBJ1-1	CASIWTEAFF	TGTGCCAGCATTTGGACCGAAGCTTTCTTT
TRBV12-3/TRBV12-4	.	many	TRBJ1-1	CASNRGGSRTEAFF	TGTGCCAGCAACCGGGGGGGAAGCAGGACTGAAGCTTTCTTT
TRBV5-1	.	.	TRBJ2-5	CASSLEPTGVETQYF	TGCGCCAGCAGCTTGGAACCCACGGGCGTAGAGACCCAGTACTTC
TRBV6-5	TRBD1	once	TRBJ1-2	CASIPAQGYGYTF	TGTGCCAGCATCCCAGCACAGGGGTATGGCTACACCTTC
TRBV20-1	.	.	TRBJ2-1	CSAPWRGYYNEQFF	TGCAGTGCTCCTTGGCGGGGCTACTACAATGAGCAGTTCTTC
TRBV6-2/TRBV6-3	.	few	TRBJ2-3	CASSQGVPGTDTQYF	TGTGCCAGCAGCCAGGGAGTTCCGGGCACAGATACGCAGTATTTT
TRBV18	.	.	TRBJ2-1	CASSPYRDLINEQFF	TGTGCCAGCTCACCTTACAGGGACCTGATCAATGAGCAGTTCTTC
TRBV6-6	TRBD2	.	TRBJ2-5	CALGGGQETQYF	TGTGCCCTCGGGGGGGGTCAAGAGACCCAGTACTTC
TRBV7-9	.	.	TRBJ2-3	CASSGPMRADTQYF	TGTGCCAGCAGCGGCCCGATGAGGGCAGATACGCAGTATTTT
TRBV7-2	.	many	TRBJ1-1	CASNPYGGANTEAFF	TGTGCCAGTAACCCATATGGGGGGGCGAACACTGAAGCTTTCTTT
TRBV7-6	.	many	TRBJ2-3	CASSPAAGQDTQYF	TGTGCCAGCAGCCCCGCCGCGGGGCAGGATACGCAGTATTTT
TRBV11-3	TRBD2	.	TRBJ2-1	CASSMGLARAGYNEQFF	TGTGCCAGCAGTATGGGACTAGCGAGGGCTGGCTACAATGAGCAGTTCTTC
TRBV12-3/TRBV12-4	.	.	TRBJ1-1	CASSFYLEAFF	TGTGCCAGCAGTTTTTACCTTGAAGCTTTCTTT
TRBV27	TRBD1	.	TRBJ1-6	CASTTGGDNSPLHF	TGTGCCAGTACAACAGGGGGCGATAATTCACCCCTCCACTTT
TRBV7-2	TRBD1	many	TRBJ1-2	CASSLESWTGNGYTF	TGTGCCAGCAGCTTAGAAAGTTGGACAGGCAATGGCTACACCTTC
TRBV7-6	.	many	TRBJ2-1	CASSLGTGFDEQFF	TGTGCCAGCAGCTTAGGGACGGGGTTCGATGAGCAGTTCTTC
TRBV7-9	.	.	TRBJ1-2	CASRLVGIGYTF	TGTGCCAGCAGGCTAGTGGGTATTGGCTACACCTTC
TRBV6-1	.	.	TRBJ1-2	CASSLSGDFYGYTF	TGTGCCAGCAGTTTATCAGGGGACTTCTATGGCTACACCTTC
TRBV12-3/TRBV12-4	TRBD1	few	TRBJ2-2	CASNHGGTGVFAGELFF	TGTGCCAGCAATCATGGCGGGACAGGGGTTTTCGCCGGGGAGCTGTTTTTT
TRBV4-3	.	.	TRBJ1-4	CASSQDYWKGMDEKLFF	TGCGCCAGCAGCCAAGATTATTGGAAGGGGATGGATGAAAAACTGTTTTTT
TRBV27	.	.	TRBJ2-3	CASTGTDTQYF	TGTGCCAGCACTGGCACAGATACGCAGTATTTT
TRBV12-5	TRBD1	.	TRBJ2-1	CASGLVYSGQVYNEQFF	TGTGCTAGTGGTTTGGTATATTCAGGACAGGTCTACAATGAGCAGTTCTTC
TRBV7-9	.	few	TRBJ2-1	CASSWTDEQFF	TGTGCCAGCAGCTGGACGGACGAGCAGTTCTTC